The rows below give T cell receptor beta chains drawn from one sample of a study of T-cell reconstitution after alpha-beta-depleted transplantation in children. TCRdb reprocessed the PCR reads via MiXCR and lists one record per CDR3 protein. Here the sample spans 300,000 to 400,000 distinct CDR3 sequences, 16% being singletons. The sample in question was PBMCs, mostly from graft donor cells, obtained 360 days after TCRalphabeta/CD19-depleted stem cell transplant. Source of these receptors: a male patient between 2 and 9 years old who had a stem cell transplant for acute lymphoblastic leukemia, so the T cells may come from the graft donor. CDR3s include the opening cysteine and the closing phenylalanine or tryptophan. Each record gives: CDR3 length, clone size, D gene, V gene, J gene, CDR3 DNA, CDR3 protein. D genes are given only for firm matches. Some rows mark clone size as missing; the rest say once, few, many or name a class of expanded clone.

>11|many|NA|TRBV12-3/TRBV12-4|TRBJ2-1
TGTGCCAGCAGTTTAGGGGTGGGGCAGTTCTTC
CASSLGVGQFF
>17|few|TRBD2|TRBV4-2|TRBJ2-1
TGTGCCAGCAGCCAACCGAGACTAGCGGGAGGGCAAAATGAGCAGTTCTTC
CASSQPRLAGGQNEQFF
>13|NA|NA|TRBV29-1|TRBJ1-1
TGCAGCGTTTCGGGACTTGGGAACACTGAAGCTTTCTTT
CSVSGLGNTEAFF
>16|many|TRBD2|TRBV4-2|TRBJ2-2
TGTGCCAGCAGCCAAGCCGGGACTAGAGGATCCGGGGAGCTGTTTTTT
CASSQAGTRGSGELFF
>16|few|NA|TRBV5-6|TRBJ1-1
TGTGCCAGCAGCTCCCCCGGTGCAGGTAGGAACACTGAAGCTTTCTTT
CASSSPGAGRNTEAFF
>13|NA|NA|TRBV29-1|TRBJ2-7
TGCAGCGTTAAAGGGATAGGAAGCTACGAGCAGTACTTC
CSVKGIGSYEQYF
>12|many|NA|TRBV5-1|TRBJ2-4
TGCGCCAGCAGCTTCGGGGGAGACATTCAGTACTTC
CASSFGGDIQYF
>15|many|NA|TRBV5-5|TRBJ1-5
TGTGCCAGCAGCTTGGGGTCGGGATGGGGACAGCCCCAGCATTTT
CASSLGSGWGQPQHF
>14|few|NA|TRBV5-1|TRBJ2-6
TGCGCCAGCAAGGCAGACTCTGGGGCCAACGTCCTGACTTTC
CASKADSGANVLTF
>18|many|TRBD1|TRBV4-1|TRBJ1-4
TGCGCCAGCAGCCTCCAGGGGCCAGGGGGGGTTACTAATGAAAAACTGTTTTTT
CASSLQGPGGVTNEKLFF
>13|many|TRBD1|TRBV28|TRBJ2-3
TGTGCCGCACGGGACAGTTTCACAGATACGCAGTATTTT
CAARDSFTDTQYF
>17|NA|NA|TRBV18|TRBJ2-2
TGTGCCAGCTCACCACCGGGGCAGGCCGGGAACACCGGGGAGCTGTTTTTT
CASSPPGQAGNTGELFF
>16|NA|TRBD2|TRBV6-5|TRBJ2-7
TGTGCCAGCAGTTACCCTAAGACTAGCGCAGCGGGGGAGCAGTACTTC
CASSYPKTSAAGEQYF
>17|NA|TRBD2|TRBV6-2/TRBV6-3|TRBJ2-2
TGTGCCAGCAGTCATGCTAGCGGGAGGCCGAACACCGGGGAGCTGTTTTTT
CASSHASGRPNTGELFF
>15|few|NA|TRBV6-2/TRBV6-3|TRBJ2-5
TGTGCCAGCAGTTACTCCGCCCCAATTCAAGAGACCCAGTACTTC
CASSYSAPIQETQYF
>15|many|NA|TRBV28|TRBJ2-1
TGTGCCAGCAGTTTTGGGTTGGGAGTTGGCGATGAGCAGTTCTTC
CASSFGLGVGDEQFF
>15|NA|TRBD2|TRBV19|TRBJ2-1
TGTGCCAGCCAACTAGCGGGAGGGCCCTACAATGAGCAGTTCTTC
CASQLAGGPYNEQFF
>14|NA|NA|TRBV12-3/TRBV12-4|TRBJ2-3
TGTGCCAGCAGTTTAGTTAGGGACACAGATACGCAGTATTTT
CASSLVRDTDTQYF
>15|few|TRBD1|TRBV28|TRBJ2-7
TGTGCCAGCAGGGAAGGGGGCCTCAGCTCCTACGAGCAGTACTTC
CASREGGLSSYEQYF
>17|NA|NA|TRBV20-1|TRBJ2-3
TGCAGTGCTAGAGATCGGGCTAGGGGGAGCCTCACAGATACGCAGTATTTT
CSARDRARGSLTDTQYF
>16|NA|NA|TRBV7-2|TRBJ2-6
TGTGCCAGCAGCTTTACAGGGAACTCTGGGGCCAACGTCCTGACTTTC
CASSFTGNSGANVLTF
>12|few|NA|TRBV30|TRBJ1-2
TGTGCCTGGGCCCTGGTACGGTTCGGCTACACCTTC
CAWALVRFGYTF
>13|NA|NA|TRBV28|TRBJ1-2
TGTGCCAGCAGGTTGCTATCAGCGCGTGGCTACACCTTC
CASRLLSARGYTF
>15|NA|NA|TRBV12-3/TRBV12-4|TRBJ2-3
TGTGCCAGCAGTTTAGTTGGAGGTATGGCAGATACGCAGTATTTT
CASSLVGGMADTQYF
>17|NA|NA|TRBV4-3|TRBJ2-1
TGCGCCAGCAGCCAAGTCGTCGGGACGATATCCTACAATGAGCAGTTCTTC
CASSQVVGTISYNEQFF
>14|NA|TRBD1|TRBV4-3|TRBJ2-7
TGCGCCAGCAGCCCTGCAGGGGGCCTCTACGAGCAGTACTTC
CASSPAGGLYEQYF
>13|NA|NA|TRBV28|TRBJ1-5
TGTGCCAGTTCCCGGACTTTGCTAACGCCCCAGCATTTT
CASSRTLLTPQHF
>17|many|TRBD1|TRBV6-1|TRBJ1-3
TGTGCCAGCCGCCTGGGTACAGGGGATCGAACTGGAAACACCATATATTTT
CASRLGTGDRTGNTIYF
>17|NA|NA|TRBV9|TRBJ2-3
TGTGCCAGCAGCGTAGACCTACAGGCATTCCCCACAGATACGCAGTATTTT
CASSVDLQAFPTDTQYF
>12|few|NA|TRBV2|TRBJ2-5
TGTGCCAGCAGGCGGGCTCGAGAGACCCAGTACTTC
CASRRARETQYF
>15|NA|TRBD1|TRBV20-1|TRBJ2-1
TGCAGTGCTGGTTACACAGGGGGGAGTTACAATGAGCAGTTCTTC
CSAGYTGGSYNEQFF